The sequence of this T cell receptor beta chain was determined in a study of blood T cell repertoires in COVID-19. The overall study: Italy, Spain and the United States were the sources of the convalescent and acute COVID-19 samples. Sample material is recorded as cDNA or gDNA derived from T cells, B-cell-depleted T cells, or PBMCs.

In its sample, this clone was seen once. In the original workflow: Quantification of nucleated cells was approximated via reference gene primer amplification. The assay was immunoSEQ multiplex PCR, and TCRdb's table has in-frame clones only and misses some. V and J calls plus clone size are reproduced from that table; the DNA served to infer D and trimming. The sample includes 400,000 to 450,000 clones, more than 70% of them seen just once. The germline V gene has CDR1 KGHSH and CDR2 LQKENI. After removal of 4 bases from V and 0 bases from J, the junction contained 4 bases not matched to a gene. This CDR3 has 15 residues. While infection was still active, Seattle patients were enrolled and then followed longitudinally.

The TCR originated in a woman between 50 and 59 years old with COVID-19, enrolled during active disease. The source material was peripheral blood. The rearrangement joins TRBV18 to TRBJ1-1, with TRBD1 matching 8 bases. This CDR3 is CASSQRTGLNTEAFF. The CDR3 DNA is TGTGCCAGCTCACAAAGGACAGGGTTGAACACTGAAGCTTTCTTT.